These T cell receptor beta chains were read from a single sample in a study of blood T cell repertoires in COVID-19. Sequencing used immunoSEQ multiplex PCR; TCRdb keeps in-frame clones, though not all of them. The sample lists roughly 86,000 clones; approximately 86% were seen once. Sequenced material: peripheral blood. Receptors were obtained from a man aged 50 or older with active or convalescent COVID-19. Each CDR3 is given with its conserved first and last residue. Each record gives: CDR3 protein, J gene, clone size, V gene, D gene. The D gene is left open where the match is weak. Clone size is stated in some rows and not others, as once, few, many or a class when expanded.

CDR3: CASSISISSTNEKLFF
J: TRBJ1-4
size: NA
V: TRBV19
D: NA

CDR3: CASSSRDTANEKLFF
J: TRBJ1-4
size: NA
V: TRBV6-5
D: NA

CDR3: CASSLGGTGSFHEQYF
J: TRBJ2-7
size: NA
V: TRBV7-9
D: TRBD1

CDR3: CASSEGTVTYNEQFF
J: TRBJ2-1
size: NA
V: TRBV2
D: NA

CDR3: CASSLALGRATDTQYF
J: TRBJ2-3
size: NA
V: TRBV11-2
D: NA

CDR3: CASKLPGLNEKLFF
J: TRBJ1-4
size: NA
V: TRBV28
D: NA

CDR3: CASSPGQGVDGYTF
J: TRBJ1-2
size: few
V: TRBV18
D: TRBD1

CDR3: CASSVEGQGLVQETQYF
J: TRBJ2-5
size: NA
V: TRBV9
D: TRBD1

CDR3: CASSPGGGERNEKLFF
J: TRBJ1-4
size: NA
V: TRBV7-7
D: NA

CDR3: CASSFLTSADTQYF
J: TRBJ2-3
size: NA
V: TRBV11-2
D: TRBD2

CDR3: CASSSRTENTGELFF
J: TRBJ2-2
size: NA
V: TRBV5-1
D: NA

CDR3: CASSEWDSRSYNEQFF
J: TRBJ2-1
size: NA
V: TRBV2
D: TRBD1

CDR3: CASSTRQGADTIYF
J: TRBJ1-3
size: NA
V: TRBV18
D: TRBD1

CDR3: CASSESGADPQETQYF
J: TRBJ2-5
size: NA
V: TRBV10-1
D: NA

CDR3: CASSLGQGVGANVLTF
J: TRBJ2-6
size: NA
V: TRBV4-1
D: TRBD1

CDR3: CASSYSPGSSGNTIYF
J: TRBJ1-3
size: once
V: TRBV6-5
D: NA

CDR3: CASSWLAGATYNEQFF
J: TRBJ2-1
size: NA
V: TRBV14
D: TRBD2

CDR3: CASSPPSGLGETQYF
J: TRBJ2-5
size: NA
V: TRBV18
D: TRBD2

CDR3: CAISEGGTVYEQYF
J: TRBJ2-7
size: NA
V: TRBV10-3
D: TRBD1

CDR3: CASSRNRGNQPQHF
J: TRBJ1-5
size: NA
V: TRBV13
D: NA

CDR3: CTSSQAPPSGGDTGELFF
J: TRBJ2-2
size: NA
V: TRBV1
D: NA

CDR3: CASSSEAGGQETQYF
J: TRBJ2-5
size: NA
V: TRBV5-1
D: TRBD2

CDR3: CASSALGTSSYEQYF
J: TRBJ2-7
size: NA
V: TRBV9
D: TRBD2

CDR3: CASSLTRLSTDTQYF
J: TRBJ2-3
size: NA
V: TRBV27
D: NA

CDR3: CASRAGGKTQYF
J: TRBJ2-5
size: NA
V: TRBV11-2
D: NA

CDR3: CASRTGGNTIYF
J: TRBJ1-3
size: once
V: TRBV12-3/TRBV12-4
D: NA

CDR3: CASSLGTVNTGELFF
J: TRBJ2-2
size: few
V: TRBV27
D: TRBD1

CDR3: CASSPDRTYGYTF
J: TRBJ1-2
size: NA
V: TRBV12-3/TRBV12-4
D: NA

CDR3: CASSQAEVSYTF
J: TRBJ1-2
size: NA
V: TRBV14
D: NA

CDR3: CASSQVSGGNQPQHF
J: TRBJ1-5
size: NA
V: TRBV3-1/TRBV3-2
D: NA

CDR3: CASSVGSGSTDTQYF
J: TRBJ2-3
size: NA
V: TRBV9
D: NA

CDR3: CASSLEQSTGELFF
J: TRBJ2-2
size: NA
V: TRBV7-2
D: NA

CDR3: CASSLLRADEKLFF
J: TRBJ1-4
size: NA
V: TRBV5-1
D: NA

CDR3: CASSIRGQGIYF
J: TRBJ1-1
size: NA
V: TRBV19
D: TRBD1

CDR3: CASSYRGGSTDTQYF
J: TRBJ2-3
size: NA
V: TRBV6-5
D: NA

CDR3: CATKGGVEKSEAFF
J: TRBJ1-1
size: NA
V: TRBV10-3
D: NA

CDR3: CASSKSGQGWQPQHF
J: TRBJ1-5
size: once
V: TRBV21-1
D: NA

CDR3: CASSFTGTQETQYF
J: TRBJ2-5
size: NA
V: TRBV5-6
D: NA

CDR3: CASTSGKYNSPLHF
J: TRBJ1-6
size: NA
V: TRBV5-6
D: NA

CDR3: CASSLGAGGFSDTQYF
J: TRBJ2-3
size: once
V: TRBV18
D: TRBD2

CDR3: CSVTRAAEAFF
J: TRBJ1-1
size: NA
V: TRBV29-1
D: NA

CDR3: CASSLGQGGSYEQYF
J: TRBJ2-7
size: once
V: TRBV11-2
D: TRBD1

CDR3: CASSGTGAMYQETQYF
J: TRBJ2-5
size: NA
V: TRBV5-1
D: TRBD1

CDR3: CASSPASRLNTEAFF
J: TRBJ1-1
size: once
V: TRBV27
D: NA

CDR3: CASSWGGGGQEKLFF
J: TRBJ1-4
size: NA
V: TRBV28
D: NA

CDR3: CASSQDPGTGASPLHF
J: TRBJ1-6
size: NA
V: TRBV3-1/TRBV3-2
D: TRBD1

CDR3: CASRPDRALTEAFF
J: TRBJ1-1
size: NA
V: TRBV7-9
D: TRBD1

CDR3: CASSPWTGQENSPLHF
J: TRBJ1-6
size: NA
V: TRBV11-2
D: TRBD1

CDR3: CASSLGGGGETQYF
J: TRBJ2-5
size: NA
V: TRBV7-2
D: NA

CDR3: CSVGTGAYGYTF
J: TRBJ1-2
size: few
V: TRBV29-1
D: TRBD1